This section outlines one TCR beta chain sequence together with its context. Its antigen specificity is not known. Base-call qualities are not available, and no considerably larger clone is one nucleotide away. This sample was included in a study of blood T cell repertoires in COVID-19 (dated by TCRdb to 2020 to 2022). In terms of the full investigation: Samples from collaborators originated in the United States, Italy and Spain and spanned both the acute and convalescent phases of COVID-19. The prospective study material was composed of cDNA or gDNA derived from T cells, B-cell-depleted T cells, or PBMCs. Subjects who had been exposed to COVID-19, were actively infected with it, or had recovered from it provided the deeply sampled blood TCRbeta repertoires that made up the dataset. The repertoires were released in a freely available public database meant as a resource for research on the immune response to SARS-CoV-2. Samples were obtained from the ongoing ImmuneRACE study (first 160 participants) and from roughly 1,300 subjects provided by 6 global collaborators. A de-identified subject ID, COVID-19 status, age in years and sex were almost always included in the sample metadata. Where available, HLA class I and class II types were taken from metadata supplied by the sample provider and were not determined by assay-based typing.

The immunoSEQ Assay, a bias-controlled multiplex PCR, was used to amplify TCRbeta CDR3 regions from genomic DNA. As for how the authors treated the data: Within the assay, amplification of reference gene primers was used to estimate how many nucleated cells each sample contained. Sequence reads were collapsed and filtered to measure the absolute abundance of every unique TCRbeta CDR3 rearrangement. For each sample, productive Simpson clonality was calculated as the square root of Simpson's diversity index across productive rearrangements. This immuneACCESS table, as held by TCRdb, lists in-frame sequences with V and J called but not all clones. Of the missing ones, under half trace to an unresolved V gene in checked studies; the others have no known cause. That table gives V, J and clone size, and the DNA gave D and trimming. This sample gives a few hundred thousand clones in total; nearly 90% of them show up just once. The top ten clonotypes cover under 2.5% of the sample.

Via the germline V gene, CDR1 is MNHEY and CDR2 SVGAGI. V is trimmed back by 4 bases and J by 7 bases, and the junction contains 3 bases that no gene match accounts for. The CDR3 holds 12 amino acids from the cysteine to the phenylalanine. CDR3 DNA is the only sequence kept; it has 36 bases, read in frame from the first base. Study-wide findings and limitations: The quantity of clinical and demographic metadata differed by source and by participant and was supplied without curation.

One collaborating source in Seattle enrolled patients during active infection and followed them longitudinally through the course of disease. The collaborating institutions used their own protocols to collect whole blood in K2EDTA tubes. For TCRbeta analysis, collaborators shipped samples in one of three forms: frozen whole blood, isolated PBMCs, or DNA extracted from either of those sample types. Sequencing was done on a sample of peripheral blood. The chain is encoded by TRBV6-5 joined to TRBJ1-1; the central 7 bases match TRBD1. This TCR came from a woman aged 55-70 years with COVID-19, enrolled during active disease. The CDR3 region reads CASSLDRHEAFF. The DNA sequence reads TGTGCCAGCAGTTTGGACAGGCATGAAGCTTTCTTT.